Each of the 24 T cell receptor beta chains below was sequenced from the same sample in a study of cytotoxic CD8 clonotypes in ibrutinib-treated CLL. The method was immunoSEQ multiplex PCR; TCRdb's version includes in-frame clones alone and lacks a portion of them. The table shows some 300,000 clones, with around four fifths occurring only once. The input for sequencing was PBMCs, taken before ibrutinib treatment. These TCRs come from a human donor with chronic lymphocytic leukemia.

CDR3 residues: CASSPNTGGVETQYF. In nucleotides, the CDR3 is TGTGCCAGCAGTCCGAACACAGGGGGTGTGGAGACCCAGTACTTC. The chain links TRBV28 to TRBJ2-5; 8 bases are shared with TRBD1. CDR3 size: 15 residues. V gave up 5 bases and J gave up 5 bases; unmatched junction bases: 10. The germline gives CDR1 MDHEN, CDR2 SYDVKM.

The chain combines TRBV4-3 with TRBJ2-3; 9 bases map to TRBD2. V trimming: 3 bases; J trimming: 2 bases; junction bases outside the gene matches: 3. Germline CDR1 LGHNA, CDR2 YSLEER. The CDR3 loop spans 15 amino acids. The CDR3, as DNA: TGCGCCAGCAGCCATAGCGGGAGCGCCACAGATACGCAGTATTTT. It yields the protein CASSHSGSATDTQYF.

The chain employs TRBV29-1 and TRBJ1-1; D is uncertain. CDR3 length equals 10 residues. Germline V gene data show CDR1 as SQVTM and CDR2 as ANQGSEA. The V end lost 7 bases, the J end lost 1 base, and 4 bases lay between the germline ends. The CDR3 nucleotides are TGCAGCGCTCGGAACACTGAAGCTTTCTTT. It encodes CSARNTEAFF.

The J gene is TRBJ2-5, the V gene TRBV6-5; 9 bases fit TRBD2. The CDR3 sequence is 16 residues long. After removal of 2 bases from V and 1 base from J, the junction contained 5 bases not matched to a gene. CDR1 and CDR2 from the germline V gene are MNHEY and SVGAGI. This CDR3 is CASSYRLAGFQETQYF. The CDR3 DNA sequence: TGTGCCAGCAGTTACAGGCTAGCGGGATTCCAAGAGACCCAGTACTTC.

The chain employs TRBV23-1 and TRBJ2-7; D gene ambiguous. TRBV23-1 is reported as an ORF; its role is uncertain. The CDR3 contains 15 residues. Trimming pared 3 bases from V and 3 bases from J, leaving 15 bases between. CDR3 nucleotide sequence: TGCGCCAGCAGTCATCAGAGACCAAGCATCTACGAGCAGTACTTC. Translated, it gives CASSHQRPSIYEQYF.

The chain has TRBV5-4 and TRBJ2-5, with a possible D match to TRBD1 (6 bases). This CDR3 has 20 residues. The V end was cut by 4 bases, the J end by 2 bases, with 30 bases between. CDR1 and CDR2 (germline): SGHNT, YYREEE (reference sequence). As DNA, the CDR3 is TGTGCCAGCAGCCCTCCACCCGGGACACTCGGAACAAAAAGACAAGAGACCCAGTACTTC. Residues: CASSPPPGTLGTKRQETQYF.

The J gene is TRBJ2-4, the V gene TRBV5-1; 9 bases line up with TRBD1. After removal of 3 bases from V and 8 bases from J, the junction contained 9 bases not matched to a gene. CDR3 size: 15 residues. Per germline, CDR1 SGHRS and CDR2 YFSETQ. Written as DNA, the CDR3 is TGCGCCAGCAGCTCTGAACAGGGGGCGGCTGACATTCAGTACTTC. Translating it yields CASSSEQGAADIQYF.

The V gene is TRBV5-1, the J gene TRBJ1-1; perhaps TRBD1 as D (5 bases). V lost 4 bases and J lost 5, with 15 bases in between. CDR3 length: 14 amino acids. Germline lookup yields CDR1 SGHRS and CDR2 YFSETQ. In DNA, the CDR3 is TGCGCCAGCAGCGCCAGAATCGGGGGTACTGAAGCTTTCTTT. Translating gives CASSARIGGTEAFF. Combining the CDR3 with reference TRBV5-1 and TRBJ1-1 gives the whole variable domain KAGVTQTPRYLIKTRGQQVTLSCSPISGHRSVSWYQQTPGQGLQFLFEYFSETQRNKGNFPGRFSGRQFSNSRSEMNVSTLELGDSALYLCASSARIGGTEAFFGQGTRLTVV.

This chain joins TRBV5-1 and TRBJ2-1; 9 bases agree with TRBD2. Germline V gene data show CDR1 as SGHRS and CDR2 as YFSETQ. The CDR3 extends over 17 amino acids. The V segment lost 0 bases and the J segment 3 bases; nucleotides outside the gene matches: 7. The DNA for the CDR3 is TGCGCCAGCAGCTTGGGGACTAGCGAGATAAACTACAATGAGCAGTTCTTC. Translating it yields CASSLGTSEINYNEQFF.

The V and J genes are TRBV6-6 and TRBJ2-5, with D unclear. There are 13 residues in the CDR3. Germline CDR1 reads MNHNY; CDR2 reads SVGAGI (reference sequence). Trimming removed 5 bases at V and 1 base at J, with 8 bases between. CDR3 in amino acids: CASSPESQETQYF. The CDR3 bases are TGTGCCAGCAGTCCCGAGTCCCAAGAGACCCAGTACTTC.

This clone was picked up a small number of times. V and J are TRBV2 and TRBJ2-5; perhaps TRBD2 as D (5 bases). V shed 5 bases and J shed 4 bases, with 17 bases lying between them. Per germline, CDR1 SNHLY and CDR2 FYNNEI. This CDR3 comprises 15 residues. This CDR3 reads CASSTHTGSRETQYF. CDR3 DNA sequence: TGTGCCAGCAGTACACACACGGGATCGAGAGAGACCCAGTACTTC.

This clone has a single count. V gene TRBV27 combines with J gene TRBJ2-7; 7 positions match TRBD2. Germline assignment: CDR1 MNHEY and CDR2 SMNVEV (reference sequence). V shed 1 base, J shed 2 bases, and the junction held 5 bases outside the gene matches. The CDR3 consists of 15 residues. DNA for the CDR3: TGTGCCAGCAGTTTATTAGCGGGCCTTACCTACGAGCAGTACTTC. It codes for CASSLLAGLTYEQYF.

This chain connects TRBV19 to TRBJ2-1; the D gene is possibly TRBD2 (5 bases). V lost 7 bases and J lost 6, with 16 bases in between. Per the germline V gene, CDR1 is LNHDA and CDR2 is SQIVND (reference sequence). The CDR3 sequence is 14 residues long. The CDR3, as DNA: TGTGCCAGTATCCGGGCTAGCAGACCCAATGAGCAGTTCTTC. It specifies CASIRASRPNEQFF.

This chain uses TRBV29-1 with TRBJ2-5, with D possibly being TRBD2 (6 bases). The CDR3 contains 11 residues. Germline values: CDR1 SQVTM, CDR2 ANQGSEA. Between the trimmed V and J ends, which lost 7 bases and 9 bases, there was a span of 15 bases. Written as DNA, the CDR3 is TGCAGCGGCGGACCCCCGGGGGCCCAGTACTTC. It specifies CSGGPPGAQYF.

In its sample, this clone is medium-sized. The chain joins TRBV7-6 to TRBJ2-1; no clear D. The CDR3 is 14 residues long. CDR1 and CDR2 (germline): SGHVS, FNYEAQ. Trimming shortened V by 3 bases and J by 5 bases, and 11 bases separated the two germline ends. CDR3 sequence reads: CASSFFSLDNEQFF. The CDR3 region has the DNA TGTGCCAGCAGCTTTTTTTCGCTGGACAATGAGCAGTTCTTC. The full variable domain, rest sourced from reference TRBV7-6 and TRBJ2-1, is GAGVSQSPRYKVTKRGQDVALRCDPISGHVSLYWYRQALGQGPEFLTYFNYEAQQDKSGLPNDRFSAERPEGSISTLTIQRTEQRDSAMYRCASSFFSLDNEQFFGPGTRLTVL.

This clone was detected once. CDR3 residues: CASSLVGTGNFNEQYF. In DNA, the CDR3 is TGCGCCAGCAGCTTAGTCGGGACAGGGAACTTCAACGAGCAGTACTTC. The chain couples TRBV5-1 to TRBJ2-7; TRBD1 agrees at 9 bases. The V gene end was trimmed by 2 bases and the J gene end by 5 bases; junction bases not matched to a gene: 11. In germline, CDR1 is SGHRS, CDR2 YFSETQ. There are 16 residues in the CDR3. Together with reference TRBV5-1 and TRBJ2-7, the CDR3 gives the full variable domain: KAGVTQTPRYLIKTRGQQVTLSCSPISGHRSVSWYQQTPGQGLQFLFEYFSETQRNKGNFPGRFSGRQFSNSRSEMNVSTLELGDSALYLCASSLVGTGNFNEQYFGPGTRLTVT.

V and J are TRBV30 and TRBJ1-2, with D possibly being TRBD1 (5 bases). CDR1 GTSNPN and CDR2 SVGIG come from the germline V gene (reference sequence). This CDR3 region has 13 residues. The V end lost 6 bases, the J end lost 7 bases, and 18 bases lay between the germline ends. CDR3 nucleotides: TGTGCCTGCCGGGGACCGAGTTTTACTGGCTACACCTTC. This encodes CACRGPSFTGYTF.

This clone was seen only a few times. The chain is built from TRBV5-1 and TRBJ2-3; perhaps TRBD2 as D (5 bases). Germline values: CDR1 SGHRS, CDR2 YFSETQ. V lost 4 bases and J 0 bases, leaving 12 bases between the germline ends. The CDR3 has 15 amino acids. The CDR3 DNA follows: TGCGCCAGCAGCGTTAGCGCCCCTAGCACAGATACGCAGTATTTT. Translated: CASSVSAPSTDTQYF. Full variable domain (remainder filled in from reference TRBV5-1 and TRBJ2-3): KAGVTQTPRYLIKTRGQQVTLSCSPISGHRSVSWYQQTPGQGLQFLFEYFSETQRNKGNFPGRFSGRQFSNSRSEMNVSTLELGDSALYLCASSVSAPSTDTQYFGPGTRLTVL.

The CDR3 reads CATSRLANQETQYF. The CDR3 DNA follows: TGTGCCACCAGCAGATTAGCGAACCAAGAGACCCAGTACTTC. This chain connects TRBV15 to TRBJ2-5, with TRBD2 as a possible D gene (5 bases). Trimming removed 2 bases at V and 0 bases at J, with 7 bases between. The germline CDR1 and CDR2 sequences are LNHNV and YYDKDF (reference sequence). The CDR3 runs 14 residues.

About this clone: One junction end disagrees with the germline gene, perhaps due to a read error. The CDR3 DNA reads TGTGCCAGCAGTTATCCAGTCCAGGTCTTC. This encodes CASSYPVQVF. The chain combines TRBV6-5 with TRBJ2-1; D not resolved. This CDR3 comprises 10 residues. Germline-derived CDR1 and CDR2 are MNHEY and SVGAGI.

The table lists this clone with a few counts. This chain links TRBV7-2 with TRBJ1-3; the D is unclear. Germline loops: CDR1 SGHTA, CDR2 FQGNSA. With 1 base removed from V and 7 bases from J, the gap between germline ends came to 5 bases. This CDR3 is built from 12 residues. The CDR3 DNA sequence: TGTGCCAGCAGCTTAGTTCGTAACACCATATATTTT. Translating it yields CASSLVRNTIYF.

This clone was seen more than once but under ten times. The V call is TRBV30, the J call TRBJ2-7, with 8 bases identical to TRBD1. With 4 bases clipped from V and 12 bases from J, the junction kept 8 bases outside the gene matches. The CDR3 is made up of 11 amino acids. In germline, CDR1 is GTSNPN, CDR2 SVGIG (reference sequence). CDR3 sequence: CAWNPAGGMYF. The CDR3 region has the DNA TGTGCCTGGAATCCAGCAGGGGGCATGTACTTC.

The chain carries TRBV20-1 and TRBJ2-7, with D hard to call. The CDR3 runs 11 residues. Germline V gene lookup returns CDR1 DFQATT and CDR2 SNEGSKA (reference sequence). The ends were cut back, 5 bases at V and 2 bases at J, with 7 bases in the middle. As DNA, the CDR3 is TGCAGTGCTGGCTTAGCCTACGAGCAGTACTTC. Its protein product is CSAGLAYEQYF.

The CDR3 sequence: CAWSGWQNYGYTF. The CDR3 nucleotides read TGTGCCTGGAGTGGTTGGCAGAACTATGGCTACACCTTC. V usage is TRBV30 and J usage is TRBJ1-2; D unclear. The V gene lost 1 base and the J gene lost 2 bases, with 8 bases spanning the gap. The CDR3 has 13 residues. Looked up from germline, CDR1 is GTSNPN and CDR2 is SVGIG (reference sequence).